One sample yielded the 20 T cell receptor beta chains listed below, sequenced in a study of post-analysis software for immune sequencing data. Notes on the study in general: In patients, TRBV5-6, TRBV5-1 and TRBV20-1 belonged to five or six TRBV segments found more frequently than in controls.

The TCR beta cDNA libraries contained unique molecular identifiers. Via MiXCR, TCRdb re-called the PCR reads, giving one row per CDR3 protein. The sample has about 380,000 distinct CDR3 sequences, approximately 38% seen once. These receptors' antigens are unknown. Sequencing input: blood. The receptors were gathered from a girl aged 10-17 years with multiple sclerosis.

V and J are TRBV6-5 and TRBJ2-1; D is unresolved. Trimming stripped 6 bases from V and 5 bases from J, with 17 bases between. The germline CDR1 and CDR2 sequences are MNHEY and SVGAGI. The CDR3 consists of 15 residues. The CDR3 coding sequence is TGTGCCAGCAGGAAAACCAGCGCACCAAACAATGAGCAGTTCTTC. It translates to CASRKTSAPNNEQFF.

CDR3 sequence: CAWSRRGGELFF. CDR3 coding DNA: TGTGCCTGGAGTCGCAGGGGCGGGGAGCTGTTTTTT. The chain employs TRBV30 and TRBJ2-2; weak D call: TRBD1 (6 bases). V was shortened by 2 bases and J by 7 bases, with 8 bases between the two germline ends. The CDR3 consists of 12 residues. The V gene's germline CDR1 is GTSNPN and CDR2 SVGIG (reference sequence).

The J gene is TRBJ2-6, the V gene TRBV4-3, with a tentative D call TRBD1 (6 bases). V was cut by 0 bases and J by 0 bases, with 9 bases left in between. The CDR3 extends over 17 amino acids. Germline lookup yields CDR1 LGHNA and CDR2 YSLEER. CDR3 amino acids: CASSQEGHYSGANVLTF. In DNA, the CDR3 is TGCGCCAGCAGCCAAGAGGGACACTACTCTGGGGCCAACGTCCTGACTTTC.

This clonotype was counted between two and nine times. The rearrangement joins TRBV7-2 to TRBJ2-5; 10 nucleotides agree with TRBD1. The CDR3 has 15 amino acids. V was clipped by 5 bases and J by 5 bases; unmatched bases: 8. The germline gives CDR1 SGHTA, CDR2 FQGNSA. The CDR3 protein is CASSPGGQGTETQYF. CDR3 nucleotide sequence: TGTGCCAGCAGCCCGGGGGGACAGGGGACGGAGACCCAGTACTTC.

This chain connects TRBV4-1 to TRBJ2-3; D may be TRBD2 (6 bases). Germline V gene sequence: CDR1 MGHRA, CDR2 YSYEKL. The ends were cut back, 2 bases at V and 5 bases at J, with 20 bases in the middle. This CDR3 has 17 amino acids. The CDR3 loop reads CASSQSALRTGEDTQYF. CDR3 DNA: TGCGCCAGCAGCCAAAGCGCCCTGAGGACGGGGGAAGATACGCAGTATTTT.

This clonotype was recorded a few times. The rearrangement joins TRBV12-3 or TRBV12-4 to TRBJ2-1, with 7 bases identical to TRBD1. The CDR3 has 16 residues. J gave up 2 bases and V 5 bases, and 9 bases lay outside the gene matches. The CDR3 is CASSGSGQSTYNEQFF. DNA of the CDR3: TGTGCCAGCAGTGGGTCGGGACAGTCAACCTACAATGAGCAGTTCTTC.

This sequence joins TRBV5-4 and TRBJ2-1, with D perhaps TRBD1 or TRBD2 (5 bases each). V shed 7 bases and J shed 7 bases, with 15 bases lying between them. The CDR3 spans 13 residues. Looked up from germline, CDR1 is SGHNT and CDR2 is YYREEE (reference sequence). In nucleotides, the CDR3 is TGTGCCAGCCGACCACTTGGGGGTAATGAGCAGTTCTTC. Translating gives CASRPLGGNEQFF.

This chain connects TRBV5-6 to TRBJ2-1; 11 positions match TRBD2. Losses at the gene ends were 3 bases for V and 8 bases for J; bases not matched to a gene: 10. The CDR3 is made up of 16 amino acids. Germline V gene lookup returns CDR1 SGHDT and CDR2 YYEEEE. The CDR3 region is CASSSLAGGVADEQFF. Written as DNA, the CDR3 is TGTGCCAGCAGCTCCTTAGCGGGGGGGGTAGCCGATGAGCAGTTCTTC.

This clonotype has a handful of counts. The gene calls are TRBV4-2 and TRBJ2-1; 8 bases are a match to TRBD1. V trimming: 0 bases; J trimming: 9 bases; junction bases outside the gene matches: 4. Germline V gene data show CDR1 as LGHNA and CDR2 as YNFKEQ. The CDR3 covers 14 residues. The DNA of the CDR3 is TGTGCCAGCAGCCAAGATCCAGGGGGCCCTGAGCAGTTCTTC. It specifies CASSQDPGGPEQFF.

V gene TRBV27 combines with J gene TRBJ1-5; 9 nucleotides match TRBD1. Trimming at V came to 8 bases and at J to 1 base, leaving 12 bases not matched to a gene. Germline assignment: CDR1 MNHEY and CDR2 SMNVEV (reference sequence). The CDR3 length is 17 residues. Here the CDR3 reads CASGKSTGGRSNQPQHF. The CDR3 DNA sequence: TGTGCCAGCGGTAAATCCACAGGGGGCAGAAGCAATCAGCCCCAGCATTTT.

This clonotype has just a few counts. J is TRBJ1-4 and V is TRBV10-3; no firm D call. Germline CDR1 ENHRY, CDR2 SYGVKD. Trimming stripped 2 bases from V and 8 bases from J, with 12 bases between. The CDR3 has 14 residues. CDR3 residues: CAISESSRHEKLFF. CDR3 in DNA: TGTGCCATCAGTGAGAGCAGCCGTCACGAAAAACTGTTTTTT.

This clonotype has only a few counts. The chain carries TRBV5-1 and TRBJ2-3; 15 bases align to TRBD2. Trimming cost V 5 bases and J 1 base; bases outside gene matches: 14. CDR1 SGHRS and CDR2 YFSETQ come from the germline V gene. This CDR3 is 20 amino acids long. The CDR3 coding sequence is TGCGCCAGCAGAAACGGACTAGCGGGGGGGCAAATCGGCGGCACAGATACGCAGTATTTT. Translated, it gives CASRNGLAGGQIGGTDTQYF.

This clonotype was counted between two and nine times. The CDR3 sequence is CASRGPGDYGYTF. The CDR3 DNA follows: TGTGCCAGCAGGGGGCCGGGGGACTATGGCTACACCTTC. The rearrangement uses TRBV3-1 and TRBJ1-2; D might be TRBD1 (5 bases). The V end was cut by 6 bases, the J end by 3 bases, with 11 bases between. CDR1 and CDR2 from the germline V gene are LGHDT and YNNKEL (reference sequence). This CDR3 spans 13 amino acids. Full variable domain (remainder filled in from reference TRBV3-1 and TRBJ1-2): DTAVSQTPKYLVTQMGNDKSIKCEQNLGHDTMYWYKQDSKKFLKIMFSYNNKELIINETVPNRFSPKSPDKAHLNLHINSLELGDSAVYFCASRGPGDYGYTFGSGTRLTVV.

This chain links TRBV10-3 with TRBJ2-5; 7 bases are shared with TRBD2. The germline V gene encodes CDR1 ENHRY and CDR2 SYGVKD. Trimming at V came to 6 bases and at J to 4 bases, leaving 8 bases not matched to a gene. This CDR3 has 14 residues. Here the CDR3 reads CAIRGTTRRETQYF. As DNA, the CDR3 is TGTGCCATCAGGGGGACTACCCGGAGAGAGACCCAGTACTTC.

The rearrangement joins TRBV20-1 to TRBJ1-1; D call uncertain. Germline CDR1 and CDR2: DFQATT and SNEGSKA (reference sequence). V lost 6 bases to trimming and J lost 1 base, with 6 bases between them. This CDR3 contains 11 residues. The CDR3 sequence is CSAPENTEAFF. CDR3 DNA: TGCAGTGCACCAGAGAACACTGAAGCTTTCTTT.

The chain has TRBV6-2 or TRBV6-3 and TRBJ1-1; TRBD1 matches 8 bases. Trimming removed 2 bases from V and 1 base from J; junction bases left unmatched: 18. The CDR3 consists of 20 residues. Germline loops: CDR1 MNHEY, CDR2 SVGEGT. This CDR3 reads CASSYLGQGRVPAWNTEAFF. The CDR3 coding sequence is TGTGCCAGCAGTTACCTCGGACAGGGTAGGGTGCCGGCATGGAACACTGAAGCTTTCTTT.

The chain uses TRBV4-3 and TRBJ2-7; possible D gene TRBD1, 6 bases. V was clipped by 1 base and J by 0 bases, with 19 bases between them. Germline lookup yields CDR1 LGHNA and CDR2 YSLEER. This CDR3 comprises 18 residues. CDR3 coding DNA: TGCGCCAGCAGCCAAGCGAGAATCAGGGGTGTTATCTCCTACGAGCAGTACTTC. It is translated as CASSQARIRGVISYEQYF.

This chain connects TRBV10-3 to TRBJ2-7; 9 nucleotides match TRBD1. The CDR3 extends over 14 amino acids. Germline CDR1 and CDR2: ENHRY and SYGVKD. V gave up 6 bases and J gave up 6 bases; unmatched junction bases: 9. The CDR3 loop is CAISTGGLGSEQYF. CDR3 DNA: TGTGCCATCAGCACAGGGGGCTTGGGTTCCGAGCAGTACTTC.

The CDR3 DNA reads as TGTGCCAGCAGCTTAGCCGGGAGACGGGGGGTCGAGCAGTACTTC. Protein product: CASSLAGRRGVEQYF. The V and J genes are TRBV7-9 and TRBJ2-7; TRBD2 matches at 7 bases. V was clipped by 0 bases and J by 6 bases; unmatched bases: 8. Germline V gene sequence: CDR1 SEHNR, CDR2 FQNEAQ (reference sequence). The length of the CDR3 is 15 residues.

This clonotype was counted only a few times. The genes are TRBV5-1 and TRBJ2-3, with D possibly being TRBD1 (6 bases). Germline lookup yields CDR1 SGHRS and CDR2 YFSETQ. The V end lost 0 bases, the J end lost 1 base, and 12 bases lay between the germline ends. This CDR3 contains 16 residues. This CDR3 is CASSLAARTGTDTQYF. In DNA form, the CDR3 reads TGCGCCAGCAGCTTGGCGGCCAGGACAGGCACAGATACGCAGTATTTT.